Following are 20 T cell receptor beta chains from one sample sequenced in a study of CD8 T cells in Susac syndrome. With random hexamers, 0.5 to 1 ug RNA was reverse transcribed. TCRdb redid the calling of the immunoSEQ multiplex PCR reads with MiXCR, one entry per CDR3 protein. The sample has some 130,000 distinct CDR3 sequences; roughly 89% are singletons. Sequencing used CD8+ T cells from PBMCs. All receptors derive from a human donor with multiple sclerosis.

The V call is TRBV5-6, the J call TRBJ2-7; possibly TRBD2 for D (6 bases). V lost 3 bases and J 2 bases, leaving 15 bases between the germline ends. CDR1 is SGHDT, CDR2 YYEEEE, per germline. There are 15 residues in the CDR3. The CDR3 protein is CASSSLPEGPYEQYF. CDR3 nucleotide sequence: TGTGCCAGCAGCTCGCTCCCGGAGGGACCCTACGAGCAGTACTTC.

This sequence joins TRBV10-2 and TRBJ2-1; D gene ambiguous. V lost 0 bases to trimming and J lost 4 bases, with 10 bases between them. The CDR3 covers 15 residues. CDR1 and CDR2 (germline): WSHSY, SAAADI. The CDR3 DNA is TGCGCCAGCAGTGAGTCCACTTGGGGTTACAATGAGCAGTTCTTC. This sequence encodes CASSESTWGYNEQFF.

V usage is TRBV2 and J usage is TRBJ1-1, with TRBD1 matching over 10 bases. There are 13 residues in the CDR3. Germline assignment: CDR1 SNHLY and CDR2 FYNNEI. V lost 7 bases, J lost 3 bases, and 2 bases stayed unmatched. The CDR3 here is CASKGQGYTEAFF. The CDR3 nucleotides read TGTGCCAGCAAGGGACAGGGGTACACTGAAGCTTTCTTT.

The chain uses TRBV27 and TRBJ1-1; D not certain. Per the germline V gene, CDR1 is MNHEY and CDR2 is SMNVEV (reference sequence). The CDR3 is 14 amino acids. Trimming took off 3 bases at V and 4 bases at J, with 12 bases between the two ends. The CDR3 DNA is TGTGCCAGCAGTTTGAGGTCCGCCGCCACTGAAGCTTTCTTT. Residues: CASSLRSAATEAFF.

This chain connects TRBV5-1 to TRBJ1-2, with a weak D call TRBD1 (5 bases). CDR3 length: 15 amino acids. With 4 bases removed from V and 8 bases from J, the gap between germline ends came to 21 bases. CDR1 and CDR2 (germline): SGHRS, YFSETQ. The CDR3 region has the DNA TGCGCCAGCAGCGTAAGGGCCGCCAGGGTTGACGGCTACACCTTC. Translated: CASSVRAARVDGYTF.

This clonotype was recorded only once. V and J are TRBV7-9 and TRBJ1-3; no firm D call. The CDR3 covers 11 residues. Germline CDR1 SEHNR, CDR2 FQNEAQ (reference sequence). In nucleotides, the CDR3 is TGTGCGACTTACTCTGGAAACACCATATATTTT. Its protein is CATYSGNTIYF.

J is TRBJ2-1 and V is TRBV27; D is undetermined. The CDR3 sequence is 13 residues long. From germline, CDR1 is MNHEY and CDR2 SMNVEV (reference sequence). V dropped 5 bases and J dropped 6 bases, with 11 bases sitting between them. CDR3 loop: CASSDTWGNEQFF. The DNA for the CDR3 is TGTGCCAGCAGTGACACATGGGGCAATGAGCAGTTCTTC.

This clonotype was seen only once. A read error may produce the germline difference seen at one junction end. This sequence joins TRBV5-6 and TRBJ2-1, with 11 bases lining up with TRBD2. This CDR3 spans 16 amino acids. CDR1 and CDR2 (germline): SGHDT, YYEEEE. The CDR3 reads CASSGGGLAENNKQFF. CDR3 in DNA: TGTGCCAGCAGCGGGGGGGGACTAGCGGAAAACAATAAGCAGTTCTTC.

The V call is TRBV4-3, the J call TRBJ2-1; D might be TRBD2 (5 bases). Germline assignment: CDR1 LGHNA and CDR2 YSLEER. Trimming took 4 bases from V and 4 from J, leaving 14 bases between them. The CDR3 is 15 residues long. CDR3 region: CASSPDGLGYNEQFF. The CDR3 DNA is TGCGCCAGCAGCCCCGACGGACTGGGATACAATGAGCAGTTCTTC.

The chain uses TRBV27 and TRBJ1-1, with D unresolved. Germline V gene data show CDR1 as MNHEY and CDR2 as SMNVEV (reference sequence). Trimming removed 0 bases from V and 0 bases from J, with 5 bases in between. The CDR3 loop spans 14 amino acids. CDR3 sequence: CASSLSVMNTEAFF. CDR3 nucleotide sequence: TGTGCCAGCAGTTTATCGGTTATGAACACTGAAGCTTTCTTT.

The rearrangement joins TRBV9 to TRBJ1-2, with 12 bases identical to TRBD1. The CDR3 runs 14 residues. The V and J ends lost 3 bases and 8 bases, in that order; junction bases with no gene match: 5. CDR1 SGDLS and CDR2 YYNGEE come from the germline V gene. The CDR3 DNA sequence: TGTGCCAGCAGCGCCTGGGACAGGGGGCACGGCTACACCTTC. It translates to CASSAWDRGHGYTF.

The gene calls are TRBV29-1 and TRBJ2-3; 8 bases align to TRBD2. This CDR3 region has 14 residues. Per the germline V gene, CDR1 is SQVTM and CDR2 is ANQGSEA. The J segment lost 3 bases and the V segment lost 8 bases, leaving 10 bases of the junction unmatched. The CDR3 loop is CSLTDGTRTDTQYF. The CDR3 DNA is TGCAGCTTAACCGACGGGACTAGAACAGATACGCAGTATTTT.

The genes are TRBV28 and TRBJ2-7; 11 bases fit TRBD2. Trimming cost V 5 bases and J 3 bases; bases outside gene matches: 6. CDR1 and CDR2 from the germline V gene are MDHEN and SYDVKM. There are 15 residues in the CDR3. The DNA of the CDR3 is TGTGCCAGCAGTCCCGGGACTAGCGGTTACTACGAGCAGTACTTC. Encoded protein: CASSPGTSGYYEQYF.

The chain links TRBV12-5 to TRBJ2-1; D is undetermined. V lost 5 bases and J lost 0, with 5 bases in between. The germline gives CDR1 LGHNT, CDR2 FRNRAP. The CDR3 loop spans 13 amino acids. The CDR3 spells CASGRASYNEQFF. The CDR3 coding sequence is TGTGCTAGTGGTCGGGCCTCCTACAATGAGCAGTTCTTC.

The rearrangement joins TRBV6-2 or TRBV6-3 to TRBJ1-2, with TRBD1 matching 7 bases. With V trimmed by 3 bases and J by 1 base, 14 bases remained unmatched. The CDR3 extends over 18 amino acids. Germline values: CDR1 MNHEY, CDR2 SVGEGT. The chain's CDR3 is CASSYSAGGIGDNYGYTF. CDR3 nucleotides: TGTGCCAGCAGTTATAGCGCAGGGGGGATCGGCGATAACTATGGCTACACCTTC.

The chain carries TRBV27 and TRBJ2-7, with D perhaps being TRBD1 or TRBD2 (5 bases each). Trimming pared 0 bases from V and 2 bases from J, leaving 14 bases between. CDR1 and CDR2 (germline): MNHEY, SMNVEV (reference sequence). The CDR3 contains 16 residues. The chain's CDR3 is CASSLSWGSKAYEQYF. The CDR3 nucleotides read TGTGCCAGCAGTTTATCGTGGGGGTCAAAGGCCTACGAGCAGTACTTC.

V and J are TRBV14 and TRBJ2-7; D not certain. This CDR3 spans 12 amino acids. Germline lookup yields CDR1 SGHDN and CDR2 FVKESK. V lost 5 bases and J 3 bases, leaving 8 bases between the germline ends. In nucleotides, the CDR3 is TGTGCCAGCAGCGACTGGGGCTACGAGCAGTACTTC. Encoded protein: CASSDWGYEQYF.

This rearrangement joins TRBV20-1 to TRBJ2-5, with D unresolved. The CDR3 has 17 amino acids. The germline V gene has CDR1 DFQATT and CDR2 SNEGSKA (reference sequence). The V and J ends lost 1 base and 0 bases respectively, with 18 bases between them. The CDR3, as DNA: TGCAGTGCTAGAGGGGATCACCGCAACCTAAACCAAGAGACCCAGTACTTC. It is translated as CSARGDHRNLNQETQYF.

The V call is TRBV30, the J call TRBJ2-1; D remains unclear. V lost 2 bases, J lost 9 bases, and 8 bases lay in between. The CDR3 is made up of 11 amino acids. CDR1 is GTSNPN and CDR2 is SVGIG in the germline V gene (reference sequence). CDR3 sequence (DNA): TGTGCCTGGAGTTCCATGATTGAGCAGTTCTTC. It encodes CAWSSMIEQFF.

The gene calls are TRBV15 and TRBJ2-1; no definite D call. The ends were cut back, 7 bases at V and 0 bases at J, with 13 bases in the middle. The CDR3 totals 15 residues. Germline CDR1 is LNHNV and CDR2 is YYDKDF (reference sequence). The CDR3 nucleotides are TGTGCCACCACGAATGGACGGAGCTCCTACAATGAGCAGTTCTTC. Amino acid sequence: CATTNGRSSYNEQFF.